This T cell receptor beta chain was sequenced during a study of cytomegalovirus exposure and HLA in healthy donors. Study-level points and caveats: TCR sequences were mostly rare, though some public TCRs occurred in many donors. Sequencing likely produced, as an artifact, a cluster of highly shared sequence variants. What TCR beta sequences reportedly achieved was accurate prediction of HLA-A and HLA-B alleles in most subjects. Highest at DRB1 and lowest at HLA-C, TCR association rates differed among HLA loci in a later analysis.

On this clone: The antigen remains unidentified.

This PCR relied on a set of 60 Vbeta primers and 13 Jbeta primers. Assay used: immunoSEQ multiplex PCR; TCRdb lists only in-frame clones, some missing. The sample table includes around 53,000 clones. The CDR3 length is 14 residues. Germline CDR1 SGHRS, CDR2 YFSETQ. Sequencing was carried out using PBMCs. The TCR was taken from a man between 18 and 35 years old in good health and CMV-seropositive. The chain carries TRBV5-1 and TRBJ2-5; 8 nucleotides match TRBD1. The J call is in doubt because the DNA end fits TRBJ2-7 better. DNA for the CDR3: TGCGCCAGCAGCTCCCCGGGACAGGCCTACGAGCAGTACTTC. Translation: CASSSPGQAYEQYF.